The following is a T cell receptor beta chain sequence with its context. What it binds is unknown. This specimen comes from a study of OX40 agonist ivuxolimab in advanced cancers. Study in general: Recorded diagnoses for dose-escalation patients were hepatocellular carcinoma, melanoma, renal cell or head and neck cancer. Earlier anti-PD-1, anti-PD-L1 or anti-CTLA-4 therapy was permitted; 40% had received some.

This table comes from immunoSEQ multiplex PCR, and its TCRdb copy is limited to in-frame clones, with some not included. The profile shows roughly 50,000 clones, roughly 84% of them singletons. Findings of the study overall: The CD4+ and CD8+ T cells in the blood had expanded clonally by week 6 at 0.1 to 3.0 mg/kg.

The V end was cut by 4 bases, the J end by 7 bases, with 11 bases between. Germline V lookup: CDR1 SGHDT, CDR2 YYEEEE. CDR3 length: 13 residues. The gene calls are TRBV5-6 and TRBJ1-4; D is uncertain. The clonotype was recovered from an adult with an advanced solid tumor such as melanoma, head and neck, liver or kidney cancer. The sequenced sample was CD4+ or CD8+ T cells sorted from blood, obtained in a trial of the OX40 agonist ivuxolimab. The CDR3 spells CASSPRGAEKLFF. CDR3 nucleotide sequence: TGTGCCAGCAGCCCAAGAGGTGCTGAAAAACTGTTTTTT.